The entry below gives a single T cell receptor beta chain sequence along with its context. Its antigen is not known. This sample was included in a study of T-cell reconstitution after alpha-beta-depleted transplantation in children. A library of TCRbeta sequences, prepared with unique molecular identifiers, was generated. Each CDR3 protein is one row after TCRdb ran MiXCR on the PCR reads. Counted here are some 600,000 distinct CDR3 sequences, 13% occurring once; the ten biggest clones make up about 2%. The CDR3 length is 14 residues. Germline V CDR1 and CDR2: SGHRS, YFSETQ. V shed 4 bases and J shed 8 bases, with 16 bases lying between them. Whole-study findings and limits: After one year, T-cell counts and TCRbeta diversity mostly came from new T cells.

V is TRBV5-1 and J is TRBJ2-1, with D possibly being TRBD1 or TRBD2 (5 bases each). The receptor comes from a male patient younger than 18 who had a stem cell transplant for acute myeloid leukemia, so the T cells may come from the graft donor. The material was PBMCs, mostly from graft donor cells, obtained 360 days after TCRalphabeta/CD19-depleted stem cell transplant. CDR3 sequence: CASSAGTRSYEQFF. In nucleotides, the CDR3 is TGCGCCAGCAGCGCCGGGACCAGGTCCTATGAGCAGTTCTTC.